The 29 T cell receptor beta chains below were found in one sample sequenced in a study of a mutant IDH1 vaccine in newly diagnosed glioma. Time point denoted: week 35, safety follow-up. One vaccine dose held 300 ug of mutant IDH1 20-mer peptide and came with topical imiquimod. Sequenced by immunoSEQ multiplex PCR; TCRdb stores in-frame clones only, minus some. The sample yields 25,000 to 40,000 clones, around 79% seen once. Their recognized antigens are unknown. The starting material was PBMCs, obtained from a glioma patient whose treatment included an IDH1 peptide vaccine. Source of these receptors: a woman aged 25 to 39 with glioma. Some clones in this sample may be carry-over from other donors' samples.

This chain joins TRBV18 and TRBJ1-2; possible D gene TRBD1, 5 bases. V was clipped by 3 bases and J by 4 bases, with 9 bases between them. There are 13 residues in the CDR3. The V gene's germline CDR1 is KGHSH and CDR2 LQKENI. CDR3 nucleotide sequence: TGTGCCAGCTCACCCGACAGAAGCTATGGCTACACCTTC. Its protein product is CASSPDRSYGYTF.

To note about this clone: One junction end disagrees with the germline gene, perhaps due to a read error. This sequence joins TRBV7-7 and TRBJ2-1, with a weak D call TRBD1 (6 bases). Germline V gene sequence: CDR1 SSHAT, CDR2 FNYEAQ (reference sequence). This CDR3 has 17 amino acids. CDR3 amino acids: CASSLATTGLSYNEQFF. Here the CDR3 DNA reads TGTGCTAGCAGCTTAGCCACTACAGGGCTCTCCTACAATGAGCAGTTCTTC.

This rearrangement joins TRBV10-2 to TRBJ2-7; perhaps TRBD1 as D (6 bases). V was pared by 3 bases and J by 3 bases, with 12 bases between. This CDR3 is built from 14 residues. The V gene's germline CDR1 is WSHSY and CDR2 SAAADI. The CDR3 DNA reads TGCGCCAGCAGTGAACCGGGACACAGCTACGAGCAGTACTTC. This sequence encodes CASSEPGHSYEQYF.

The genes are TRBV5-4 and TRBJ2-7; D not resolved. Germline CDR1 is SGHNT and CDR2 is YYREEE (reference sequence). The CDR3 runs 12 residues. Trimming removed 0 bases from V and 5 bases from J, with 6 bases in between. CDR3 amino acids: CASSLVGNEQYF. CDR3 coding DNA: TGTGCCAGCAGCTTGGTAGGGAACGAGCAGTACTTC.

The chain joins TRBV7-6 to TRBJ2-1; D ambiguous. Trimming stripped 5 bases from V and 10 bases from J, with 12 bases between. The germline V gene encodes CDR1 SGHVS and CDR2 FNYEAQ. The CDR3 is 12 amino acids. The CDR3, as DNA: TGTGCCAGCAGCCCTCAGATGGGCGAGCAGTTCTTC. This sequence encodes CASSPQMGEQFF.

CDR3: CASSQDLLGVEQFF. CDR3 bases: TGTGCCAGCAGCCAAGATCTGCTGGGGGTCGAGCAGTTCTTC. The chain recombines TRBV4-2 with TRBJ2-1; D possibly matches TRBD1 or TRBD2 (5 bases each). Germline values: CDR1 LGHNA, CDR2 YNFKEQ. Trimming removed 0 bases from V and 10 bases from J, with 13 bases in between. The CDR3 runs to 14 residues.

This chain uses TRBV14 with TRBJ2-3; D unresolved. The CDR3 extends over 11 amino acids. CDR1 and CDR2 from the germline V gene are SGHDN and FVKESK. V lost 3 bases and J 5 bases, leaving 3 bases between the germline ends. CDR3 in amino acids: CASSHKDTQYF. The CDR3 nucleotides read TGTGCCAGCAGCCATAAAGATACGCAGTATTTT.

The chain couples TRBV18 to TRBJ2-7; D call uncertain. Trimming cost V 3 bases and J 6 bases, with 15 bases left between them. The CDR3 contains 14 residues. CDR1 KGHSH and CDR2 LQKENI come from the germline V gene. The CDR3 spells CASSPSGRNAEQYF. The CDR3 region has the DNA TGTGCCAGCTCACCTTCGGGCAGAAATGCCGAGCAGTACTTC.

The table lists this clone with a count of one. The chain combines TRBV6-6 with TRBJ1-2; D call uncertain. This CDR3 is built from 14 residues. Trimming removed 2 bases from V and 4 bases from J, with 11 bases in between. Per germline, CDR1 MNHNY and CDR2 SVGAGI (reference sequence). CDR3 nucleotide sequence: TGTGCCAGCAGTTACCCCCAGCTTTCCTATGGCTACACCTTC. Its translation is CASSYPQLSYGYTF.

The CDR3 coding sequence is TGTGCCAGCAGTTACAGCGGGAGCTCCTACGAGCAGTACTTC. This encodes CASSYSGSSYEQYF. The chain joins TRBV6-5 to TRBJ2-7, with 8 bases aligning to TRBD2. The germline V gene has CDR1 MNHEY and CDR2 SVGAGI. This CDR3 has 14 residues. The V segment lost 2 bases and the J segment 0 bases; nucleotides outside the gene matches: 0.

This chain connects TRBV10-1 to TRBJ2-3; TRBD2 matches 9 bases. Germline loops: CDR1 WNHNN, CDR2 SYGVQD (reference sequence). V lost 3 bases to trimming and J lost 6 bases; unmatched junction nucleotides: 10. This CDR3 has 16 amino acids. The CDR3 DNA follows: TGCGCCAGCAGTGATGGGCTAGCGGGGAGATGGGATACGCAGTATTTT. The encoded protein is CASSDGLAGRWDTQYF.

The V gene is TRBV6-1, the J gene TRBJ2-7; D may be TRBD1 (5 bases). The germline V gene encodes CDR1 MNHNS and CDR2 SASEGT. This CDR3 comprises 11 residues. V was clipped by 11 bases and J by 4 bases, with 12 bases between them. The CDR3 coding sequence is TGTGCCGCCCGGAGACAGTACGAGCAGTACTTC. Protein: CAARRQYEQYF.

This clone is a singleton in its sample. The chain has TRBV5-6 and TRBJ1-2; D gene uncertain. This CDR3 is 13 amino acids long. CDR1 is SGHDT and CDR2 is YYEEEE in the germline V gene. Trimming took off 6 bases at V and 2 bases at J, with 11 bases between the two ends. The CDR3 nucleotides read TGTGCCAGCAACAAGATATCCAACTATGGCTACACCTTC. Protein sequence: CASNKISNYGYTF. Complete variable domain (other parts from reference TRBV5-6 and TRBJ1-2): DAGVTQSPTHLIKTRGQQVTLRCSPKSGHDTVSWYQQALGQGPQFIFQYYEEEERQRGNFPDRFSGHQFPNYSSELNVNALLLGDSALYLCASNKISNYGYTFGSGTRLTVV.

The CDR3: CATSRGGDRVRAYEQYF. In nucleotides, the CDR3 is TGTGCCACCAGCAGAGGAGGTGACAGGGTAAGGGCCTACGAGCAGTACTTC. The chain joins TRBV15 to TRBJ2-7; 7 bases match TRBD1. This CDR3 spans 17 amino acids. The germline V gene has CDR1 LNHNV and CDR2 YYDKDF (reference sequence). The trim removed 1 base at V and 2 bases at J, leaving 11 bases unmatched. Combining the CDR3 with reference TRBV15 and TRBJ2-7 gives the whole variable domain DAMVIQNPRYQVTQFGKPVTLSCSQTLNHNVMYWYQQKSSQAPKLLFHYYDKDFNNEADTPDNFQSRRPNTSFCFLDIRSPGLGDTAMYLCATSRGGDRVRAYEQYFGPGTRLTVT.

This clone was observed once. This sequence joins TRBV5-6 and TRBJ2-7, with TRBD2 matching 11 bases. The CDR3 length is 16 residues. CDR1 and CDR2 from the germline V gene are SGHDT and YYEEEE. J lost 6 bases, V lost 4 bases, and 12 bases had no gene match. CDR3: CASSATGTSGLLEQYF. The CDR3 nucleotides read TGTGCCAGCAGCGCCACCGGGACTAGCGGCCTCCTCGAGCAGTACTTC.

V is TRBV10-3 and J is TRBJ2-5; possible D gene TRBD2, 5 bases. The CDR3 is 15 residues long. Germline lookup yields CDR1 ENHRY and CDR2 SYGVKD. Trimming removed 10 bases at V and 4 bases at J, with 22 bases between. The CDR3 loop reads CATGGRGELGETQYF. The CDR3 nucleotides are TGTGCCACCGGAGGTCGGGGAGAGTTAGGAGAGACCCAGTACTTC.

The chain is built from TRBV7-2 and TRBJ1-2; no firm D call. This CDR3 has 17 residues. Germline CDR1 and CDR2: SGHTA and FQGNSA. V shed 1 base and J shed 5 bases, with 20 bases lying between them. The CDR3, as DNA: TGTGCCAGCAGCTTAGTGCCGGACTGGGAGAGCTTTTATGGCTACACCTTC. It specifies CASSLVPDWESFYGYTF.

For the CDR3, the DNA is TGTGCCAGCAGCCTAAGGGACGGTCAGCCTCGCTACACCTTC. It is translated as CASSLRDGQPRYTF. This chain joins TRBV6-6 and TRBJ1-2, with D possibly being TRBD1 (5 bases). The CDR3 loop spans 14 amino acids. CDR1 is MNHNY and CDR2 is SVGAGI in the germline V gene (reference sequence). Trimming shortened V by 6 bases and J by 9 bases, and 20 bases separated the two germline ends.

V usage is TRBV2 and J usage is TRBJ2-1; 7 nucleotides line up with TRBD2. V was pared by 7 bases and J by 1 base, with 7 bases of the junction left unmatched. The CDR3 is 15 amino acids. CDR1 and CDR2 from the germline V gene are SNHLY and FYNNEI. CDR3 bases: TGTGCCAGCACCCTTAGCGGGTTTTCCTACAATGAGCAGTTCTTC. Its protein product is CASTLSGFSYNEQFF.

The CDR3 loop reads CASSLTGQMNTEAFF. The CDR3 DNA sequence: TGTGCCAGCAGCTTGACAGGGCAGATGAACACTGAAGCTTTCTTT. The rearrangement links TRBV7-2 to TRBJ1-1; 7 bases map to TRBD1. The germline V gene encodes CDR1 SGHTA and CDR2 FQGNSA. The CDR3 has 15 residues. Trimming cost V 3 bases and J 0 bases; bases outside gene matches: 4. The full variable domain, rest sourced from reference TRBV7-2 and TRBJ1-1, is GAGVSQSPSNKVTEKGKDVELRCDPISGHTALYWYRQSLGQGLEFLIYFQGNSAPDKSGLPSDRFSAERTGGSVSTLTIQRTQQEDSAVYLCASSLTGQMNTEAFFGQGTRLTVV.

This chain connects TRBV4-1 to TRBJ2-7; D is ambiguous. V was clipped by 1 base and J by 0 bases, with 7 bases between them. This CDR3 spans 14 amino acids. Germline V gene lookup returns CDR1 MGHRA and CDR2 YSYEKL. The CDR3 nucleotides are TGCGCCAGCAGCCAAGGGGTAGGCTCCTACGAGCAGTACTTC. The encoded protein is CASSQGVGSYEQYF.

The rearrangement uses TRBV7-2 and TRBJ1-5; weak D call: TRBD1 (6 bases). This CDR3 has 15 residues. V shed 4 bases and J shed 6 bases, with 16 bases lying between them. CDR1 and CDR2 from the germline V gene are SGHTA and FQGNSA. CDR3 nucleotides: TGTGCCAGCAGCTCCAATCGGGGGGCGGGTCAGCCCCAGCATTTT. Its translation is CASSSNRGAGQPQHF.

This chain connects TRBV6-5 to TRBJ1-6; D gene uncertain. V was shortened by 5 bases and J by 2 bases, with 10 bases between the two germline ends. CDR3 length equals 15 residues. The V gene's germline CDR1 is MNHEY and CDR2 SVGAGI. The CDR3 region is CASSPRKTYNSPLHF. CDR3 DNA: TGTGCCAGCAGTCCACGGAAGACCTATAATTCACCCCTCCACTTT.

The J gene is TRBJ2-7, the V gene TRBV29-1; 7 nucleotides agree with TRBD2. V was pared by 1 base and J by 4 bases, with 4 bases of the junction left unmatched. Per germline, CDR1 SQVTM and CDR2 ANQGSEA. This CDR3 is 13 amino acids long. DNA of the CDR3: TGCAGCGTTGAAGTGACTAGCAAGTACGAGCAGTACTTC. It codes for CSVEVTSKYEQYF.

The chain has TRBV4-1 and TRBJ2-1, with TRBD2 matching over 11 bases. The CDR3 has 18 residues. The germline V gene encodes CDR1 MGHRA and CDR2 YSYEKL. J lost 4 bases, V lost 2 bases, and 10 bases had no gene match. The CDR3 region has the DNA TGCGCCAGCAGCCAAACCTTTACCGGGACTAGCGGATACAATGAGCAGTTCTTC. The encoded protein is CASSQTFTGTSGYNEQFF.

The chain links TRBV19 to TRBJ1-3; 9 bases align to TRBD1. The CDR3 sequence is 16 residues long. Germline V gene data show CDR1 as LNHDA and CDR2 as SQIVND (reference sequence). V was pared by 3 bases and J by 1 base, with 4 bases of the junction left unmatched. The CDR3 here is CASSITGQGSGNTIYF. CDR3 DNA sequence: TGTGCCAGTAGTATCACCGGACAGGGGTCTGGAAACACCATATATTTT.

A note on this clone: Other DNA variants within this sample encode the same CDR3. The CDR3 sequence is CAWSVTSGRYEQYF. In DNA, the CDR3 is TGTGCCTGGAGTGTGACTAGCGGGAGATACGAGCAGTACTTC. This sequence joins TRBV30 and TRBJ2-7; 12 bases fit TRBD2. The CDR3 spans 14 residues. CDR1 and CDR2 (germline): GTSNPN, SVGIG (reference sequence). V lost 0 bases and J lost 4; bases outside the gene matches: 1.

The rearrangement links TRBV7-9 to TRBJ2-2; no reliable D call. The CDR3 runs to 14 residues. Trimming pared 1 base from V and 8 bases from J, leaving 11 bases between. Germline loops: CDR1 SEHNR, CDR2 FQNEAQ (reference sequence). The CDR3 region is CASSLVEALGELFF. CDR3 bases: TGTGCCAGCAGCTTAGTCGAGGCCCTGGGGGAGCTGTTTTTT.

V gene TRBV13 combines with J gene TRBJ1-3; no clear D. CDR1 is PRHDT and CDR2 is FYEKMQ in the germline V gene (reference sequence). CDR3 length: 14 amino acids. Trimming removed 1 base at V and 4 bases at J, with 8 bases between. The CDR3 coding sequence is TGTGCCAGCAGCTTAGTGGGTTTCGGAAACACCATATATTTT. As protein: CASSLVGFGNTIYF.